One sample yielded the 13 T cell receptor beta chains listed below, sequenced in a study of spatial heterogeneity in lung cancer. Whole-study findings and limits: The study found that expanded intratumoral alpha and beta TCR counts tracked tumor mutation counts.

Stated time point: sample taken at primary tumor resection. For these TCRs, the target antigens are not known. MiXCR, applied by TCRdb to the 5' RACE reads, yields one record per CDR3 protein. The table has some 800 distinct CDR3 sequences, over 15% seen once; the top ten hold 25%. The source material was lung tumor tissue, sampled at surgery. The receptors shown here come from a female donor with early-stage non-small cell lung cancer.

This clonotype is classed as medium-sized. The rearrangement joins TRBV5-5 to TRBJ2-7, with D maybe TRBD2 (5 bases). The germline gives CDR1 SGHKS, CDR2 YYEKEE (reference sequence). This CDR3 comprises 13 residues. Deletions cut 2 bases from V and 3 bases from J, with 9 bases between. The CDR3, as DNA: TGTGCCAGCAGCTTTAACGGGGACTACGAGCAGTACGTC. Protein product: CASSFNGDYEQYV.

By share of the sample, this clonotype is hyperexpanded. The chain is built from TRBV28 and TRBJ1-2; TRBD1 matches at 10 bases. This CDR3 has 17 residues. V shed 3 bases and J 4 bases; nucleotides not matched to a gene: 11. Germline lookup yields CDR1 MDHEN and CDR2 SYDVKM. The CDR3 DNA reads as TGTGCCAGCAGTTTGCCCGGGGGACAGGGGATACCCTATGGCTACACCTTC. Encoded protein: CASSLPGGQGIPYGYTF.

The CDR3 is CASSLSQVTYEQYF. The DNA for the CDR3 is TGCGCCAGCAGCCTCTCACAGGTAACCTACGAGCAGTACTTC. The J gene is TRBJ2-7, the V gene TRBV5-1, with a tentative D call TRBD1 (5 bases). The germline V gene has CDR1 SGHRS and CDR2 YFSETQ. The CDR3 loop spans 14 amino acids. The V end was cut by 4 bases, the J end by 2 bases, with 13 bases between.

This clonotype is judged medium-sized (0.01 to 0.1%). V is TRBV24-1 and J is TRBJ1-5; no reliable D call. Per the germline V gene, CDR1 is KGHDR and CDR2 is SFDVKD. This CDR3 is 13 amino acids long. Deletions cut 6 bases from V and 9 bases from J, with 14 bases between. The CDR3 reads CATSSVRRGPQHF. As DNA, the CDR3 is TGTGCCACCAGTTCCGTACGCCGGGGGCCCCAGCATTTT.

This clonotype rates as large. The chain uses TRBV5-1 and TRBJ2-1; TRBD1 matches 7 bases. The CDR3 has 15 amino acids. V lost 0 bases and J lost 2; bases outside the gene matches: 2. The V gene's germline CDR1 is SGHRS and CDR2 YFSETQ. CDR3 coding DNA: TGCGCCAGCAGCTTGGGAGACAGGGCCTACAATGAGCAGTTCTTC. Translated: CASSLGDRAYNEQFF. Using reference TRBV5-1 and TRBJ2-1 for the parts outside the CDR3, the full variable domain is KAGVTQTPRYLIKTRGQQVTLSCSPISGHRSVSWYQQTPGQGLQFLFEYFSETQRNKGNFPGRFSGRQFSNSRSEMNVSTLELGDSALYLCASSLGDRAYNEQFFGPGTRLTVL.

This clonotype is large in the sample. The CDR3 bases are TGTGCCAGCCGCGGGGTAGCGAGGTACCAAGAGACCCAGTACTTC. This encodes CASRGVARYQETQYF. The rearrangement links TRBV28 to TRBJ2-5; tentative D call: TRBD2 (6 bases). With 8 bases removed from V and 0 bases from J, the gap between germline ends came to 16 bases. The V gene's germline CDR1 is MDHEN and CDR2 SYDVKM. The CDR3 consists of 15 residues.

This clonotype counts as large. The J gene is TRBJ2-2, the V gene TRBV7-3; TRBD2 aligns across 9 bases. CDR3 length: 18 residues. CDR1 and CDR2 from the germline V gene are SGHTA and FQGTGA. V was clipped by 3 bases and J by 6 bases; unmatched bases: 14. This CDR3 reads CASSLSPPTSGNPGELFF. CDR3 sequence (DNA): TGTGCCAGCAGCTTGAGCCCCCCGACTAGCGGAAATCCCGGGGAGCTGTTTTTT.

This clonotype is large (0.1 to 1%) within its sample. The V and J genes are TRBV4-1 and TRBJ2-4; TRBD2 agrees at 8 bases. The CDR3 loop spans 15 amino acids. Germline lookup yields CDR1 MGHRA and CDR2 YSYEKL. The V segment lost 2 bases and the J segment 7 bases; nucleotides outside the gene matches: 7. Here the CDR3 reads CASSQPTSDHNIQYF. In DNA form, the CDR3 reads TGCGCCAGCAGCCAACCGACTAGCGATCATAACATTCAGTACTTC.

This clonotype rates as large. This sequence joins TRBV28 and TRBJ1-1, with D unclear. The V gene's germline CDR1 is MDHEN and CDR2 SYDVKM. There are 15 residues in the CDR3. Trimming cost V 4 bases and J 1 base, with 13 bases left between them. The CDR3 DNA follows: TGTGCCAGCAGTTCCACGGGGTCGGGGAACACTGAAGCTTTCTTT. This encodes CASSSTGSGNTEAFF.

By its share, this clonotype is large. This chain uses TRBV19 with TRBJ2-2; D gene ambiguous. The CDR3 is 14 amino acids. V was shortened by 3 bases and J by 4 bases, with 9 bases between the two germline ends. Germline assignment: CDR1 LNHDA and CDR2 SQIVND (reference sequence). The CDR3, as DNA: TGTGCCAGTAGTATTAAAGCAGTCACCGGGGAGCTGTTTTTT. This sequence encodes CASSIKAVTGELFF.

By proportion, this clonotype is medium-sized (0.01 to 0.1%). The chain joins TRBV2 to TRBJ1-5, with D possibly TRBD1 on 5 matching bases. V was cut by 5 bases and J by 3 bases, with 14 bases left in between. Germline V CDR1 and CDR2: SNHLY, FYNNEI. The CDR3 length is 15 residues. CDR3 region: CASSPDILINQPQHF. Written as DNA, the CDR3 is TGTGCCAGCAGTCCGGACATCCTTATCAATCAGCCCCAGCATTTT.

CDR3 in DNA: TGCGCCAGCAGTTCCGACGTGACAGGGCGGGGAACTGAAGCTTTCTTT. As protein: CASSSDVTGRGTEAFF. The V call is TRBV5-1, the J call TRBJ1-1, with 7 positions matching TRBD1. CDR1 is SGHRS and CDR2 is YFSETQ in the germline V gene. Losses at the gene ends were 5 bases for V and 5 bases for J; bases not matched to a gene: 15. The CDR3 spans 16 residues. The complete variable domain, with remaining parts taken from reference TRBV5-1 and TRBJ1-1, reads KAGVTQTPRYLIKTRGQQVTLSCSPISGHRSVSWYQQTPGQGLQFLFEYFSETQRNKGNFPGRFSGRQFSNSRSEMNVSTLELGDSALYLCASSSDVTGRGTEAFFGQGTRLTVV.

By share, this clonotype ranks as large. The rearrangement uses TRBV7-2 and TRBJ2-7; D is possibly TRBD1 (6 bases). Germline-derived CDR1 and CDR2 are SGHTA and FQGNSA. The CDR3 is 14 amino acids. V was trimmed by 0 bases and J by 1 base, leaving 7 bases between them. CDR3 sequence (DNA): TGTGCCAGCAGCTTAGCGGGACAATCCTACGAGCAGTACTTC. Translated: CASSLAGQSYEQYF.